This paragraph reports one TCR beta chain. The antigen remains undetermined. This record comes from a study of graft-versus-host responses after intestinal transplantation. Across the whole study: Multivisceral, liver-intestinal, or isolated intestinal grafts were transplanted into recipients. Regarding the study as a whole: Early after transplant, HvG clones declined as circulating GvH clones peaked.

TCRdb's table, derived via immunoSEQ multiplex PCR, lists solely in-frame clones and lacks some. The table records approximately 75,000 clones, almost 90% of them present only once. V shed 4 bases and J 6 bases; nucleotides not matched to a gene: 12. The CDR3 loop spans 15 amino acids. CDR1 and CDR2 (germline): SGHNT, YYREEE (reference sequence). V is TRBV5-4 and J is TRBJ1-2, with 7 bases aligning to TRBD1. The TCR originated in a human donor who was the organ donor for an intestinal transplant. Sequencing was performed on unstimulated CD8+ T cells sorted from spleen or lymph node cells, taken before transplant. The CDR3, as DNA: TGTGCCAGCAGCCCGGGAGTAGACAGGGAAGATGGCTACACCTTC. Its protein is CASSPGVDREDGYTF.